Each of the 2 T cell receptor beta chains below was sequenced from the same sample in a study of T cell responses to AZD1222 COVID-19 vaccine. Some clones are missing from TCRdb's copy, which holds only in-frame ones; the method was immunoSEQ multiplex PCR. This sample yields around 91,000 clones, of which 70% to 90% are seen a single time; 15% to 20% belongs to the top ten. The sequenced sample was peripheral blood, obtained on day 0 of AZD1222 vaccination. All receptors derive from an adult in good health.

The sample holds one count of this clone. The V gene is TRBV6-2 or TRBV6-3, the J gene TRBJ1-6, with TRBD1 as a possible D gene (6 bases). V was pared by 5 bases and J by 7 bases, with 18 bases between. Germline assignment: CDR1 MNHEY and CDR2 SVGEGT. This CDR3 is 16 amino acids long. The CDR3 nucleotides are TGTGCCAGCAGTACGACCCCAGGGGCTATGAATTCACCCCTCCACTTT. Residues: CASSTTPGAMNSPLHF.

The V and J genes are TRBV28 and TRBJ2-7, with D possibly TRBD2 on 5 matching bases. Germline CDR1 is MDHEN and CDR2 is SYDVKM. V gave up 2 bases and J gave up 6 bases, with 14 bases separating them. The CDR3 length is 14 residues. DNA for the CDR3: TGTGCCAGCAGTTTAAGCGGAACCCTACGCGAGCAGTACTTC. Amino acid sequence: CASSLSGTLREQYF.